This paragraph reports one T cell receptor (beta chain). These data come from a study of blood T cell repertoires in COVID-19. Study details: Sources were T cells, B-cell-depleted T cells, or PBMCs; the material itself was cDNA or gDNA.

Method: immunoSEQ multiplex PCR; TCRdb's copy keeps in-frame clones and lacks some. The sample has about 200,000 clones, almost 90% seen once. Sequenced: peripheral blood. The source is a man aged 18 to 35 with active or convalescent COVID-19.

As DNA, the CDR3 is TGTGCCAGCAGCTTAGCGTGGGCGGGAGCGATTACCGGGGAGCTGTTTTTT. It codes for CASSLAWAGAITGELFF. The rearrangement links TRBV13 to TRBJ2-2, with TRBD2 identical over 7 bases. CDR3 length equals 17 residues. The J segment lost 5 bases and the V segment lost 1 base, leaving 10 bases of the junction unmatched. The germline gives CDR1 PRHDT, CDR2 FYEKMQ (reference sequence).